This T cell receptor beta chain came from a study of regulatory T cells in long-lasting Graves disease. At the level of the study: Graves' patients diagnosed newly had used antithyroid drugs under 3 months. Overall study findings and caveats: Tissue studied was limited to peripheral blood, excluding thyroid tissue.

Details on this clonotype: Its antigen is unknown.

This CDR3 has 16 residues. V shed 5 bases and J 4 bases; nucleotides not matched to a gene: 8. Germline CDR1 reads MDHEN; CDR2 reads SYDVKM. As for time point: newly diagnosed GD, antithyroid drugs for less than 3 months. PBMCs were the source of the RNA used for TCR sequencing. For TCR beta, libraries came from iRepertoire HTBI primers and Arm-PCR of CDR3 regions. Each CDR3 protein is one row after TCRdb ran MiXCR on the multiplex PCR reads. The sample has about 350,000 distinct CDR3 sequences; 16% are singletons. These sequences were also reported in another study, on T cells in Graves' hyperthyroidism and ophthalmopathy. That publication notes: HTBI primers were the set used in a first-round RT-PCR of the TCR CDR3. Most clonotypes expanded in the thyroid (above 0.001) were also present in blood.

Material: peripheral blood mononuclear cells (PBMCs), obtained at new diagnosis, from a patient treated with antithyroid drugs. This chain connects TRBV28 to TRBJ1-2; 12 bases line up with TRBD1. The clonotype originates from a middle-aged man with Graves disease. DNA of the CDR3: TGTGCCAGCAGTCCCGGAGGGACAGGGGGCCGCTATGGCTACACCTTC. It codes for CASSPGGTGGRYGYTF.